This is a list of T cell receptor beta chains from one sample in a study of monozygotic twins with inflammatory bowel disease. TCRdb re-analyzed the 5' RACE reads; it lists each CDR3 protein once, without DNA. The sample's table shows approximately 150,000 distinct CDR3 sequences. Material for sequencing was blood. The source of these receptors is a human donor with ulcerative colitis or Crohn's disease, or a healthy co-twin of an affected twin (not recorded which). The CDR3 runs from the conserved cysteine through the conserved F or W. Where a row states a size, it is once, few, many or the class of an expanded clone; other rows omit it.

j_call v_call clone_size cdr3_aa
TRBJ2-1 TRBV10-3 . CAIGGSGHNEQFF
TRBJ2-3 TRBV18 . CASSYQGEVSDTQYF
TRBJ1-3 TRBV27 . CASSSQGGNTIYF
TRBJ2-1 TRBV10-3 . CAISESGGPGYNEQFF
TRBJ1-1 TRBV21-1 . CASLGGEGTSRNTEAFF
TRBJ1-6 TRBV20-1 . CSARGPTGGNSPLHF
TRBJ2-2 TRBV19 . CASAARTTGELFF
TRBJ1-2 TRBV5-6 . CASSPNSGTGRNYGYTF
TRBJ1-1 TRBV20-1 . CSARGDSPNTEAFF
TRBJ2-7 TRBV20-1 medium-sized CSARRAGVTYEQYF
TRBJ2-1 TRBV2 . CASSLIAGVAYNEQFF
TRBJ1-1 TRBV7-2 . CASSSHARRTEVFF
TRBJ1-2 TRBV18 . CASSPGPTGSYGYTF
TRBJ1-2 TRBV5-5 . CASSLERVVYGYTF
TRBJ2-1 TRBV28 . CASHRGSPNEQFF
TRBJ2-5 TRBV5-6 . CASSLGLANQETQYF
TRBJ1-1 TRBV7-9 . CASSLGGFMNTEAFF
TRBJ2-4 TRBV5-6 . CASSLARDRTPKNIQYF
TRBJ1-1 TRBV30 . CAWSPRNTEAFF
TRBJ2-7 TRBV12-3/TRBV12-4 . CASSFEVDEQYF
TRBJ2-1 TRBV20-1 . CSAPILYNEQFF
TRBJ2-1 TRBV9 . CASSVRADYNEQFF
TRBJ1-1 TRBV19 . CASSIDRGEAFF
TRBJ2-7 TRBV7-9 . CASSLGDGPYEQYF
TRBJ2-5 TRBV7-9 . CASSLGGQGVETQYF
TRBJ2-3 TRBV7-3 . CASSLRGGGRSTDTQYF
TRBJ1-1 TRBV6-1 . CASFKTGSVYTEAFF